The 14 T cell receptor beta chains in this list originate from one sample, sequenced in a study of shared clonotypes between healthy human individuals. The assay was immunoSEQ multiplex PCR, and TCRdb's table has in-frame clones only and misses some. The data contain around 690,000 clones, about 92% of them seen just once; the ten biggest clones take up more than 30%. Specimen: memory CD8+ T cells from PBMCs. Regarding subset: CD45RO+ cells pooled with CCR7-negative TemRA cells. The receptors here all came from a man aged 18 to 30 in good health. Some clones in this sample may be carry-over from other donors' samples.

In DNA, the CDR3 is TGTGCCAGCAGTTTGTCTCGCCCCGCTAATGAAAAACTGTTTTTT. Its translation: CASSLSRPANEKLFF. V and J are TRBV28 and TRBJ1-4; unclear D gene. Germline values: CDR1 MDHEN, CDR2 SYDVKM. V lost 3 bases and J lost 3, with 11 bases in between. This CDR3 spans 15 amino acids.

The chain employs TRBV5-1 and TRBJ2-2; 7 bases line up with TRBD1. Germline CDR1 reads SGHRS; CDR2 reads YFSETQ. Losses at the gene ends were 0 bases for V and 0 bases for J; bases not matched to a gene: 5. The CDR3 runs 17 residues. As DNA, the CDR3 is TGCGCCAGCAGCTTGGCAGCAGGGGGTACGAACACCGGGGAGCTGTTTTTT. Its translation: CASSLAAGGTNTGELFF.

Only one count was recorded for this clone. V and J are TRBV7-9 and TRBJ2-4; 7 nucleotides align to TRBD1. Trimming cost V 5 bases and J 5 bases; bases outside gene matches: 12. Germline V CDR1 and CDR2: SEHNR, FQNEAQ (reference sequence). CDR3 length equals 16 residues. The CDR3 DNA reads TGTGCCAGCAGCCTCAGACAGGGATTGATGGAAAACATTCAGTACTTC. Its protein product is CASSLRQGLMENIQYF.

The rearrangement uses TRBV2 and TRBJ2-2; TRBD2 might be the D (5 bases). CDR3 length: 15 residues. Trimming cost V 8 bases and J 3 bases, with 16 bases left between them. The germline V gene has CDR1 SNHLY and CDR2 FYNNEI. The CDR3 sequence: CASYDSDGYTGELFF. The CDR3 nucleotides are TGTGCCAGCTATGATAGCGACGGTTACACCGGGGAGCTGTTTTTT.

The chain uses TRBV5-5 and TRBJ2-2; 7 positions agree with TRBD1. CDR3 length equals 16 residues. CDR1 is SGHKS, CDR2 YYEKEE, per germline (reference sequence). V trimming: 0 bases; J trimming: 8 bases; junction bases outside the gene matches: 10. CDR3 in DNA: TGTGCCAGCAGCTTGGCCGGGACAGCACCGGTTGGGGAGCTGTTTTTT. It codes for CASSLAGTAPVGELFF.

This rearrangement joins TRBV28 to TRBJ1-5, with 9 positions matching TRBD1. Germline trimming cut 10 bases from V and 8 bases from J; bases unmatched to any gene: 9. Germline loops: CDR1 MDHEN, CDR2 SYDVKM. The CDR3 is made up of 13 amino acids. The CDR3 protein is CAIGEQGAKPQHF. The CDR3 nucleotides are TGTGCCATCGGAGAACAGGGGGCGAAGCCCCAGCATTTT.

CDR3 sequence: CASRSGTRTGELFF. The DNA for the CDR3 is TGTGCCAGCAGGTCGGGTACCCGGACCGGGGAGCTGTTTTTT. V gene TRBV5-5 combines with J gene TRBJ2-2; D gene unclear. V was trimmed by 5 bases and J by 5 bases, leaving 13 bases between them. The CDR3 covers 14 residues. Germline V gene lookup returns CDR1 SGHKS and CDR2 YYEKEE (reference sequence).

The genes are TRBV30 and TRBJ2-3; weak D call: TRBD2 (5 bases). The ends were cut back, 1 base at V and 2 bases at J, with 13 bases in the middle. The CDR3 is made up of 15 amino acids. CDR1 GTSNPN and CDR2 SVGIG come from the germline V gene (reference sequence). In DNA form, the CDR3 reads TGTGCCTGGAGTGGTGTTAGCGATCCCACAGATACGCAGTATTTT. It is translated as CAWSGVSDPTDTQYF.

The V call is TRBV10-2, the J call TRBJ2-7, with D hard to call. Germline V lookup: CDR1 WSHSY, CDR2 SAAADI. V was trimmed by 4 bases and J by 0 bases, leaving 7 bases between them. The CDR3 contains 13 residues. CDR3 in DNA: TGCGCCAGCAGTGGTTTACGCTCCTACGAGCAGTACTTC. It yields the protein CASSGLRSYEQYF.

This rearrangement joins TRBV5-4 to TRBJ2-7, with 8 bases aligning to TRBD2. The CDR3 sequence is 15 residues long. In germline, CDR1 is SGHNT, CDR2 YYREEE (reference sequence). Unmatched junction bases numbered 7, after V lost 2 bases and J lost 3 bases. CDR3 nucleotides: TGTGCCAGCAGCTTTGTCGGGAGGGCAGGCTACGAGCAGTACTTC. Residues: CASSFVGRAGYEQYF.

There are many counts of this clone. The same CDR3 can be traced to other DNA sequences in this sample. The chain is built from TRBV4-1 and TRBJ2-7; weak D call: TRBD2 (6 bases). V was pared by 1 base and J by 3 bases, with 7 bases between. The V gene's germline CDR1 is MGHRA and CDR2 YSYEKL. CDR3 length: 13 residues. In nucleotides, the CDR3 is TGCGCCAGCAGCCAAGGACTAGGCTACGAGCAGTACTTC. This translates into CASSQGLGYEQYF.

The rearrangement uses TRBV28 and TRBJ2-3; D uncertain. Germline assignment: CDR1 MDHEN and CDR2 SYDVKM. This CDR3 contains 15 residues. V was clipped by 4 bases and J by 1 base, with 12 bases between them. CDR3 DNA: TGTGCCAGCAGTTCCCCCACAGATCGCACAGATACGCAGTATTTT. Residues: CASSSPTDRTDTQYF.

In this sample, this clone turned up a few times. The chain carries TRBV29-1 and TRBJ1-1; TRBD1 is a possible D gene (6 bases). V shed 6 bases and J shed 3 bases, with 11 bases lying between them. This CDR3 spans 12 amino acids. CDR1 and CDR2 (germline): SQVTM, ANQGSEA. CDR3 region: CSVNYRDTEAFF. The CDR3 coding sequence is TGCAGCGTAAATTACAGGGACACTGAAGCTTTCTTT.

J is TRBJ2-7 and V is TRBV27, with D possibly TRBD2 on 5 matching bases. CDR1 MNHEY and CDR2 SMNVEV come from the germline V gene (reference sequence). V was cut by 6 bases and J by 11 bases, with 26 bases left in between. The CDR3 is made up of 15 amino acids. The CDR3 is CASRSPRGMGNYEYF. CDR3 DNA: TGTGCCAGCAGGTCGCCCCGGGGTATGGGTAATTACGAGTACTTC.